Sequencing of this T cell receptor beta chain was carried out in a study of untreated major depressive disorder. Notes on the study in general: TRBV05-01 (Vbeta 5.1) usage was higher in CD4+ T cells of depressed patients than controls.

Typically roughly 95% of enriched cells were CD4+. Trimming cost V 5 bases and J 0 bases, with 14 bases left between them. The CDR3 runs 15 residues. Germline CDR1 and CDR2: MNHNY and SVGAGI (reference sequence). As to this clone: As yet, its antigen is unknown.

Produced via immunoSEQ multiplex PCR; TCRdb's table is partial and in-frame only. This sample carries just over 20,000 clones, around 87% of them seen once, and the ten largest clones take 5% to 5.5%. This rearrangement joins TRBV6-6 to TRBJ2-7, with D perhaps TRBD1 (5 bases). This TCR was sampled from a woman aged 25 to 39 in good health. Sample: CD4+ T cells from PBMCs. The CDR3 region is CASSPAKGFSYEQYF. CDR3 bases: TGTGCCAGCAGTCCCGCAAAGGGGTTCTCCTACGAGCAGTACTTC.